This T cell receptor beta chain came from a study of cytomegalovirus exposure and HLA in healthy donors. This clone was seen once. Trimming took 1 base from V and 6 from J, leaving 13 bases between them. CDR3 length: 14 amino acids. Per the germline V gene, CDR1 is SGHRS and CDR2 is YFSETQ. The repertoire was sequenced with immunoSEQ multiplex PCR; TCRdb's copy has only in-frame clones and lacks some. The sample gives about 150,000 clones, 75% to 90% of which show up once; 9% is in the top ten. This chain links TRBV5-1 with TRBJ1-1; D not resolved. The TCR comes from a woman aged 18-29 years in good health and CMV-seropositive. Sequencing was performed on PBMCs. CDR3 coding DNA: TGCGCCAGCAGCTTGCGGGGTCTCCGGTCTGAAGCTTTCTTT. This encodes CASSLRGLRSEAFF. The full variable domain, completed using reference TRBV5-1 and TRBJ1-1, is KAGVTQTPRYLIKTRGQQVTLSCSPISGHRSVSWYQQTPGQGLQFLFEYFSETQRNKGNFPGRFSGRQFSNSRSEMNVSTLELGDSALYLCASSLRGLRSEAFFGQGTRLTVV.